The clone carrying this TCR beta chain was counted a single time. Sequencing was performed with immunoSEQ multiplex PCR; in TCRdb, only in-frame clones are kept and a portion is missing. Here the sample spans approximately 210,000 clones, 80% to 85% being singletons. These data belong to a study of blood T cell repertoires in COVID-19. Per the germline V gene, CDR1 is KGHSH and CDR2 is LQKENI. V gave up 6 bases and J gave up 3 bases; unmatched junction bases: 10. The CDR3 totals 16 residues. The chain carries TRBV18 and TRBJ2-1; 8 positions agree with TRBD2. The specimen sequenced was PBMCs or T cells enriched from blood (not recorded which). The clonotype originates from a woman aged 45-65 years with acute COVID-19. The DNA of the CDR3 is TGTGCCAGCTCCCCCGGGGGGGGTTCTTTCTACAATGAGCAGTTCTTC. This sequence encodes CASSPGGGSFYNEQFF. The whole variable domain, filled in from reference TRBV18 and TRBJ2-1, reads NAGVMQNPRHLVRRRGQEARLRCSPMKGHSHVYWYRQLPEEGLKFMVYLQKENIIDESGMPKERFSAEFPKEGPSILRIQQVVRGDSAAYFCASSPGGGSFYNEQFFGPGTRLTVL.